This entry concerns a single T cell receptor (beta chain). The antigen is unknown. This sample stems from a study of STAT3 mutations in large granular lymphocyte leukemia. Study outcomes and limitations: Suggested: STAT3 mutation was not the ancestral event for these clonal expansions. All newly emerging clones after therapy were STAT3 wild type. Clonal expansion was inferred from samples taken at other timepoints. In T-cell large granular lymphocyte leukemia, about half of patients showed multiple immunodominant subclonotypes.

The CDR3 loop spans 14 amino acids. CDR1 is SGHRS, CDR2 YFSETQ, per germline. V lost 0 bases to trimming and J lost 2 bases; unmatched junction nucleotides: 1. TCRbeta libraries averaged about 40,773 productive templates per sample. Clones were sequenced by immunoSEQ multiplex PCR, and TCRdb holds only the in-frame ones, with some missing. Of about 9,700 clones listed, about 90% are singletons. Sequencing was done on a sample of peripheral blood mononuclear cells. The sequence derives from a man aged 60 to 75 with T-cell large granular lymphocyte leukemia. Some clones in this sample may be carry-over from other donors' samples. V is TRBV5-1 and J is TRBJ1-2, with 7 bases aligning to TRBD1. CDR3 nucleotide sequence: TGCGCCAGCAGCTTGGAGGGACAGAACTATGGCTACACCTTC. This sequence encodes CASSLEGQNYGYTF.